Each of the 18 T cell receptor beta chains below was sequenced from the same sample in a study of T cells expressing NK-cell markers. TCRdb re-called the 5' RACE reads; one entry per CDR3 protein, DNA not given. The repertoire shows roughly 180,000 distinct CDR3 sequences; the top ten hold around 20%. Sequenced: blood T cells: a sorted CD56 or NKG2C T cell subset, CD4+ or CD8+ T cells, or bulk PBMC T cells (not recorded which). All receptors come from a man aged 18-75 years in good health.

CDR3 amino acids: CASSPDDSGYGYTF. The chain links TRBV6-2 or TRBV6-3 to TRBJ1-2; the TCRdb call, TRBD1, lacks DNA for checking. CDR1 is MNHEY, CDR2 SVGEGT, per germline. This CDR3 region has 14 residues.

This rearrangement joins TRBV6-1 to TRBJ2-7; absent DNA, TCRdb's TRBD2 call cannot be checked. CDR1 is MNHNS and CDR2 is SASEGT in the germline V gene. The CDR3 sequence is 16 residues long. The CDR3 protein is CASSEASWALLDEQYF.

This rearrangement joins TRBV4-1 to TRBJ2-1. There are 16 residues in the CDR3. Germline V gene lookup returns CDR1 MGHRA and CDR2 YSYEKL. The CDR3 protein is CASSPRLGSLYNEQFF.

V gene TRBV4-2 combines with J gene TRBJ2-1; TCRdb proposes TRBD1, but this gene call is untestable without DNA. The CDR3 covers 18 residues. The germline gives CDR1 LGHNA, CDR2 YNFKEQ. CDR3 in amino acids: CASSQDLTGAAAYNEQFF.

The chain is built from TRBV12-3 or TRBV12-4 and TRBJ2-7; TCRdb calls TRBD1, which cannot be checked without DNA. The CDR3 is made up of 13 amino acids. CDR3 sequence reads: CASSLEGVGKQYF.

The CDR3 is CASSLVEGPGNSPLHF. V is TRBV11-2 and J is TRBJ1-6. Germline loops: CDR1 SGHAT, CDR2 FQNNGV. The CDR3 length is 16 residues.

V and J are TRBV7-8 and TRBJ2-3; TCRdb's D call, TRBD2, is unchecked because there is no DNA. Looked up from germline, CDR1 is SGHVS and CDR2 is FQNEAQ. The CDR3 contains 17 residues. CDR3 protein: CASSYRLAGGSTDTQYF.

This rearrangement joins TRBV28 to TRBJ2-1; without DNA, the TCRdb call of TRBD2 cannot be checked. The CDR3 is 17 residues long. Germline CDR1 reads MDHEN; CDR2 reads SYDVKM. CDR3 protein: CASSLPRRRGAYNEQFF.

V usage is TRBV19 and J usage is TRBJ1-5. This CDR3 spans 15 amino acids. The germline CDR1 and CDR2 sequences are LNHDA and SQIVND (reference sequence). The CDR3 reads CASSILLGNNQPQHF.

The V and J genes are TRBV25-1 and TRBJ2-2; the TCRdb D gene call, TRBD1, has no DNA to confirm it. Germline V CDR1 and CDR2: MGHDK, SYGVNS. The CDR3 is 16 residues long. The CDR3 loop is CASSEFGTPNTGELFF.

The gene calls are TRBV5-6 and TRBJ2-3; the TRBD1 assignment by TCRdb is unverifiable without DNA. The CDR3 spans 14 residues. Germline CDR1 reads SGHDT; CDR2 reads YYEEEE. This CDR3 reads CASNRDRVADTQYF.

The chain couples TRBV6-1 to TRBJ1-2; checking the TCRdb D call of TRBD1 is not possible without DNA. This CDR3 region has 14 residues. Germline lookup yields CDR1 MNHNS and CDR2 SASEGT. The CDR3 protein is CASPPGRGELGYTF.

The chain couples TRBV10-3 to TRBJ2-7; with no DNA, the TCRdb D assignment of TRBD2 cannot be verified. Germline assignment: CDR1 ENHRY and CDR2 SYGVKD. CDR3 length equals 15 residues. CDR3: CAISESAGTLREQYF.

V usage is TRBV27 and J usage is TRBJ1-5; TCRdb selects TRBD1, and the lack of DNA leaves this call unchecked. CDR3 length: 13 amino acids. From germline, CDR1 is MNHEY and CDR2 SMNVEV (reference sequence). The CDR3 sequence is CASSLTALQPQHF.

The rearrangement uses TRBV5-6 and TRBJ2-7; without DNA, the TCRdb call of TRBD2 cannot be checked. The CDR3 is 16 residues long. From germline, CDR1 is SGHDT and CDR2 YYEEEE. CDR3 in amino acids: CASSLDRVGEGHEQYF.

V is TRBV24-1 and J is TRBJ2-5; TCRdb's D gene call, TRBD1, goes unchecked for lack of DNA. CDR1 and CDR2 from the germline V gene are KGHDR and SFDVKD. This CDR3 is built from 16 residues. CDR3 sequence: CATSDTGTGGGETQYF.

V and J are TRBV13 and TRBJ2-7; TCRdb calls TRBD1, which cannot be checked without DNA. The CDR3 totals 15 residues. CDR1 and CDR2 from the germline V gene are PRHDT and FYEKMQ (reference sequence). The CDR3 sequence: CASSLVSGQSYEQYF. The entire variable domain, with the rest obtained from reference TRBV13 and TRBJ2-7, is as follows: AAGVIQSPRHLIKEKRETATLKCYPIPRHDTVYWYQQGPGQDPQFLISFYEKMQSDKGSIPDRFSAQQFSDYHSELNMSSLELGDSALYFCASSLVSGQSYEQYFGPGTRLTVT.

V usage is TRBV2 and J usage is TRBJ2-3; TCRdb indicates TRBD1, and absent DNA this call remains unverified. The CDR3 totals 15 residues. Germline values: CDR1 SNHLY, CDR2 FYNNEI. The CDR3 reads CASSGGAGNTDTQYF.